Shown below are 22 T cell receptor beta chains from a single sample sequenced in a study of T cells in women clearing cervical HPV infection. Using immunoSEQ multiplex PCR, the repertoire was profiled, and TCRdb retains in-frame clones only, with some absent. The sample includes about 20,000 clones. Sequences were obtained from blood buffy coat. The source is a woman between 18 and 70 years old with a cervical HPV16 infection that either progressed to CIN3+ or cleared (not recorded which).

On this clone: The CDR3 end is not reached by the read, which stops 3 residues before it; the germline J gene fills it in. The V and J genes are TRBV12-5 and TRBJ1-5; TRBD1 might be the D (6 bases). This CDR3 comprises 14 residues. Germline V gene data show CDR1 as LGHNT and CDR2 as FRNRAP. V was pared by 1 base and J by 2 bases, with 6 bases between. CDR3 sequence reads: CASGLEGGNQPQHF. CDR3 bases read: TGTGCTAGTGGTTTGGAGGGGGGCAATCAGCCC. Combining the CDR3 with reference TRBV12-5 and TRBJ1-5 gives the whole variable domain DARVTQTPRHKVTEMGQEVTMRCQPILGHNTVFWYRQTMMQGLELLAYFRNRAPLDDSGMPKDRFSAEMPDATLATLKIQPSEPRDSAVYFCASGLEGGNQPQHFGDGTRLSIL.

Regarding this clone: The read terminates 3 residues before the CDR3 end, so the remaining end is supplied by the germline J gene. The J gene is TRBJ1-5, the V gene TRBV2; 8 bases map to TRBD1. The length of the CDR3 is 16 residues. J lost 1 base, V lost 3 bases, and 5 bases had no gene match. The germline V gene has CDR1 SNHLY and CDR2 FYNNEI. CDR3 DNA (partial): TGTGCCAGCAGTGAGTGGAGACAGGGGAGCAATCAGCCC. It encodes CASSEWRQGSNQP. The complete CDR3 sequence is CASSEWRQGSNQPQHF.

As to this clone: The read ends 3 residues early relative to the CDR3; the germline J gene fills the gap. The V call is TRBV20-1, the J call TRBJ2-3; 11 bases are a match to TRBD2. V lost 6 bases to trimming and J lost 4 bases; unmatched junction nucleotides: 6. Germline values: CDR1 DFQATT, CDR2 SNEGSKA (reference sequence). The CDR3 contains 14 residues. The sequenced CDR3 bases are TGCAGTGCGGTAACTAGCGGGGGCGCAGATACG. This sequence encodes CSAVTSGGADT. The entire CDR3 protein is CSAVTSGGADTQYF.

Comments on this clone: The read terminates 3 residues before the CDR3 end, so the remaining end is supplied by the germline J gene. The J gene is TRBJ2-3, the V gene TRBV6-2 or TRBV6-3; 14 positions agree with TRBD2. The CDR3 extends over 16 amino acids. The germline CDR1 and CDR2 sequences are MNHEY and SVGEGT. V lost 5 bases, J lost 1 base, and 2 bases stayed unmatched. CDR3 DNA, as far as it was read: TGTGCCAGCAGTCGACTAGCGGGGGGGGGCACAGATACG. Residues: CASSRLAGGGTDT. The entire CDR3 protein reads CASSRLAGGGTDTQYF.

Details on this clone: The read is 3 residues too short to cover the CDR3 end, so that end is filled in from the germline J gene. The chain joins TRBV7-9 to TRBJ1-4; 7 bases align to TRBD1. CDR3 size: 14 residues. Germline V gene sequence: CDR1 SEHNR, CDR2 FQNEAQ (reference sequence). With V trimmed by 5 bases and J by 5 bases, 5 bases remained unmatched. The CDR3 region is CASSRTGGNEKLFF. The CDR3 DNA, read in part, is TGTGCCAGCAGCCGGACAGGAGGAAATGAAAAA.

In the case of this clone: The read gets to within 3 residues of the CDR3 end, and the germline J gene fills in the rest. This rearrangement joins TRBV19 to TRBJ2-3; 11 bases agree with TRBD2. This CDR3 is 16 amino acids long. Germline V lookup: CDR1 LNHDA, CDR2 SQIVND (reference sequence). V was clipped by 1 base and J by 2 bases; unmatched bases: 2. The DNA read from the CDR3 is TGTGCCAGTAGTATAGTAGCGGGGGGGCCCACAGATACG. Translated, it gives CASSIVAGGPTDT. The CDR3, in full, reads CASSIVAGGPTDTQYF.

Regarding this clone: The read falls 3 residues short of the CDR3 end, and the missing part is taken from the germline J gene. The chain couples TRBV18 to TRBJ1-2; D perhaps matches TRBD1 (5 bases). V lost 3 bases and J lost 4, with 12 bases in between. The germline V gene has CDR1 KGHSH and CDR2 LQKENI. This CDR3 is built from 14 residues. The sequenced part of the CDR3 DNA is TGTGCCAGCTCACCCCTCTGGGGGGTCTATGGC. Protein sequence: CASSPLWGVYG. The full CDR3 is CASSPLWGVYGYTF.

Regarding this clone: Read sequence stops 3 residues before the CDR3 end, and the germline J gene provides the missing end. The chain employs TRBV7-8 and TRBJ1-2; perhaps TRBD1 as D (6 bases). The CDR3 runs to 16 residues. Germline CDR1 and CDR2: SGHVS and FQNEAQ. CDR3 protein: CASSLDGPGQQETYTF. CDR3 DNA, as far as it was read: TGTGCCAGCAGCTTAGATGGGCCCGGACAGCAAGAGACC.

Of note for this clone: Read sequence stops 3 residues before the CDR3 end, and the germline J gene provides the missing end. This rearrangement joins TRBV20-1 to TRBJ2-1; 11 nucleotides match TRBD2. The V gene's germline CDR1 is DFQATT and CDR2 SNEGSKA (reference sequence). The V gene end was trimmed by 4 bases and the J gene end by 9 bases; junction bases not matched to a gene: 8. This CDR3 is built from 14 residues. CDR3 DNA, as far as it was read: TGCAGTGCTATCAATAGCGGGGGGGTGGCTGAG. Protein: CSAINSGGVAE. The full CDR3 protein is CSAINSGGVAEQFF.

About this clone itself: The read is 3 residues too short to cover the CDR3 end, so that end is filled in from the germline J gene. The V and J genes are TRBV10-3 and TRBJ1-2; possible D gene TRBD1, 5 bases. The CDR3 covers 12 residues. The V gene lost 4 bases and the J gene lost 3 bases, with 6 bases spanning the gap. Germline V gene data show CDR1 as ENHRY and CDR2 as SYGVKD. The CDR3: CAISGGDYGYTF. The DNA read from the CDR3 is TGTGCCATCAGTGGAGGGGACTATGGC.

In the case of this clone: The CDR3 extends 3 residues past the end of the read, so its final part is completed from the germline J gene. The V gene is TRBV30, the J gene TRBJ1-2; 7 bases align to TRBD1. CDR1 is GTSNPN, CDR2 SVGIG, per germline (reference sequence). This CDR3 has 13 amino acids. The sequenced part of the CDR3 DNA is TGTGCCTGGAGTCCCCGCAGGGGGGTCGTC. This gives the protein CAWSPRRGVV. The full CDR3 protein is CAWSPRRGVVYTF.

A remark on this clone: From the germline J gene comes the end of the CDR3, since the read stops 3 residues before it. V usage is TRBV19 and J usage is TRBJ1-6; 9 bases are shared with TRBD1. The J segment lost 6 bases and the V segment lost 2 bases, leaving 5 bases of the junction unmatched. CDR3 size: 16 residues. Germline values: CDR1 LNHDA, CDR2 SQIVND (reference sequence). CDR3 DNA, as far as it was read: TGTGCCAGTAGTATATCTACGGGACAGGGTAATTCACCC. As protein: CASSISTGQGNSP. From start to end, the CDR3 is CASSISTGQGNSPLHF.

In regard to this clone: With the read ending 3 residues before the CDR3 end, the germline J gene is used to fill in that end. This chain uses TRBV6-2 or TRBV6-3 with TRBJ1-2, with TRBD1 identical over 7 bases. The CDR3 is 15 residues long. CDR1 is MNHEY and CDR2 is SVGEGT in the germline V gene. CDR3 region: CASRQQRGTASGYTF. CDR3 bases read: TGTGCCAGCAGGCAACAACGGGGGACAGCGAGCGGC.

As for this clone: Read coverage stops 3 residues before the CDR3 terminus; the germline J gene supplies the remainder. This sequence joins TRBV20-1 and TRBJ2-4; TRBD2 aligns across 7 bases. J gave up 0 bases and V 2 bases, and 10 bases lay outside the gene matches. The CDR3 spans 17 residues. Germline CDR1 DFQATT, CDR2 SNEGSKA (reference sequence). The CDR3 reads CSARYERGVLAKNIQYF. The part of the CDR3 DNA that was read is TGCAGTGCTAGATACGAACGGGGGGTACTAGCCAAAAACATT.

In the case of this clone: The read stops 3 residues short of the end of the CDR3; the missing end is completed from the germline J gene. The chain links TRBV5-6 to TRBJ2-3; TRBD2 matches at 10 bases. The CDR3 loop spans 14 amino acids. Germline loops: CDR1 SGHDT, CDR2 YYEEEE. Losses at the gene ends were 1 base for V and 4 bases for J; bases not matched to a gene: 0. The CDR3 bases that were read are TGTGCCAGCAGCTTGACTAGCGGGGCAGATACG. Its translation: CASSLTSGADT. In full, the CDR3 reads CASSLTSGADTQYF.

A remark on this clone: The CDR3 goes on 3 residues after the read ends, and that part is filled in from the germline J gene. The rearrangement links TRBV5-6 to TRBJ1-2, with D maybe TRBD1 (6 bases). In germline, CDR1 is SGHDT, CDR2 YYEEEE. This CDR3 spans 14 amino acids. CDR3 amino acids: CASSREAVGGSYTF. The DNA read from the CDR3 is TGTGCCAGCAGCCGGGAGGCGGTAGGGGGTAGC.

As for this clone: The CDR3 goes on 3 residues after the read ends, and that part is filled in from the germline J gene. The gene calls are TRBV30 and TRBJ1-1; 10 bases line up with TRBD1. The CDR3 covers 13 residues. Germline CDR1 and CDR2: GTSNPN and SVGIG (reference sequence). The junction had 4 bases not matched to a gene; V was cut back by 5 bases and J by 4 bases. CDR3 bases read: TGTGCCTGGTGCCGGGACAGGGGCACTGAA. Residues: CAWCRDRGTE. The whole CDR3 sequence is CAWCRDRGTEAFF.

As for this clone: The sequenced fragment ends 3 residues before the CDR3 boundary, so the rest is inferred from the germline J gene. The V and J genes are TRBV7-6 and TRBJ2-1; 11 nucleotides agree with TRBD2. The ends lost 1 base at V and 4 bases at J; junction bases unmatched: 6. Germline V CDR1 and CDR2: SGHVS, FNYEAQ. This CDR3 spans 17 amino acids. CDR3 residues: CASSLGPTSGVYNEQFF. Incomplete CDR3 DNA: TGTGCCAGCAGCTTAGGGCCGACTAGCGGGGTATACAATGAG.

Details on this clone: With the read ending 3 residues before the CDR3 end, the germline J gene is used to fill in that end. The V call is TRBV20-1, the J call TRBJ2-1; 11 bases agree with TRBD2. Trimming cost V 6 bases and J 0 bases; bases outside gene matches: 10. The CDR3 extends over 17 amino acids. Germline assignment: CDR1 DFQATT and CDR2 SNEGSKA (reference sequence). CDR3 bases read: TGCAGTGCAATGGGACTAGCGGACACTAGCTCCTACAATGAG. Protein sequence: CSAMGLADTSSYNE. The entire CDR3 is CSAMGLADTSSYNEQFF.

Remarks on this clone: The CDR3 end is not reached by the read, which stops 3 residues before it; the germline J gene fills it in. The J gene is TRBJ1-2, the V gene TRBV5-6; 7 bases line up with TRBD1. V trimming: 4 bases; J trimming: 1 base; junction bases outside the gene matches: 4. CDR3 size: 14 residues. Germline V gives CDR1 SGHDT, CDR2 YYEEEE. CDR3 residues: CASSTRQGNYGYTF. The sequenced CDR3 bases are TGTGCCAGCAGCACCCGACAGGGTAACTATGGC.

A note on this clone: The read comes to an end 3 residues before the CDR3 does, leaving the germline J gene to fill in the end. V gene TRBV13 combines with J gene TRBJ2-1, with 9 positions matching TRBD1. After removal of 8 bases from V and 8 bases from J, the junction contained 7 bases not matched to a gene. The CDR3 consists of 13 residues. CDR1 and CDR2 (germline): PRHDT, FYEKMQ (reference sequence). Partial CDR3 DNA: TGTGCCAGCCGACAGGGGGAAGGCGATGAG. Translated: CASRQGEGDE. The entire CDR3 protein is CASRQGEGDEQFF.

A remark on this clone: The read gets to within 3 residues of the CDR3 end, and the germline J gene fills in the rest. J is TRBJ2-2 and V is TRBV18; 7 bases align to TRBD1. The V gene's germline CDR1 is KGHSH and CDR2 LQKENI. This CDR3 spans 15 amino acids. CDR3 bases read: TGTGCCAGCTCACCTAACAGGGGACGAAATGAAAAG. Its translation: CASSPNRGRNEK. The entire CDR3 protein reads CASSPNRGRNEKLFF.